Below, 8 T cell receptor beta chains from the same sample are listed, as sequenced in a study of T cell responses to AZD1222 COVID-19 vaccine. Clones were read by immunoSEQ multiplex PCR, and TCRdb kept only the in-frame ones, dropping some. Here the sample spans some 150,000 clones, 80% to 95% being singletons. This specimen was peripheral blood, taken 28 days after the second AZD1222 dose. Receptors originate from an adult who received the AZD1222 COVID-19 vaccine.

The gene calls are TRBV7-9 and TRBJ1-4, with D hard to call. The CDR3 extends over 12 amino acids. Trimming stripped 1 base from V and 8 bases from J, with 5 bases between. Germline values: CDR1 SEHNR, CDR2 FQNEAQ (reference sequence). CDR3 sequence: CASSLGQEKLFF. DNA of the CDR3: TGTGCCAGCAGCTTAGGGCAGGAAAAACTGTTTTTT.

The V and J genes are TRBV10-3 and TRBJ2-7, with D unresolved. The CDR3 is made up of 14 amino acids. Germline CDR1 is ENHRY and CDR2 is SYGVKD. V was shortened by 2 bases and J by 3 bases, with 11 bases between the two germline ends. The CDR3 region has the DNA TGTGCCATCAGTGAGCTAAAATCCTTCTACGAGCAGTACTTC. Residues: CAISELKSFYEQYF.

The sample holds a few counts of this clone. This chain connects TRBV19 to TRBJ1-5; D unclear. The ends were cut back, 6 bases at V and 6 bases at J, with 12 bases in the middle. Per germline, CDR1 LNHDA and CDR2 SQIVND (reference sequence). This CDR3 comprises 13 residues. The CDR3 here is CASSPSDGQPQHF. In DNA form, the CDR3 reads TGTGCCAGTAGCCCCTCTGACGGTCAGCCCCAGCATTTT.

The rearrangement uses TRBV4-1 and TRBJ1-5, with D possibly TRBD1 on 6 matching bases. Trimming shortened V by 4 bases and J by 1 base, and 14 bases separated the two germline ends. This CDR3 has 16 amino acids. Looked up from germline, CDR1 is MGHRA and CDR2 is YSYEKL. This CDR3 reads CASSPRGGNSNQPQHF. The CDR3 nucleotides read TGCGCCAGCAGCCCCCGAGGGGGGAACAGCAATCAGCCCCAGCATTTT.

The chain links TRBV5-1 to TRBJ1-3; D is unclear. Per the germline V gene, CDR1 is SGHRS and CDR2 is YFSETQ. V was shortened by 0 bases and J by 2 bases, with 9 bases between the two germline ends. This CDR3 is built from 15 residues. The CDR3 DNA reads as TGCGCCAGCAGCTTGGCTGACGGAACTGGAAACACCATATATTTT. The encoded protein is CASSLADGTGNTIYF.

The J gene is TRBJ1-1, the V gene TRBV6-5; D not resolved. The CDR3 is 13 residues long. Deletions cut 4 bases from V and 1 base from J, with 7 bases between. The germline V gene encodes CDR1 MNHEY and CDR2 SVGAGI. CDR3 sequence: CASSFSRNTEAFF. CDR3 bases: TGTGCCAGCAGTTTCAGTAGGAACACTGAAGCTTTCTTT.

The rearrangement joins TRBV2 to TRBJ2-7; 8 positions agree with TRBD1. Germline V gene lookup returns CDR1 SNHLY and CDR2 FYNNEI. The V segment lost 7 bases and the J segment 5 bases; nucleotides outside the gene matches: 16. The CDR3 consists of 16 residues. Here the CDR3 reads CASTLLGQDRVNEQYF. The CDR3 coding sequence is TGTGCCAGCACCCTCCTAGGGCAGGACAGGGTCAACGAGCAGTACTTC.

The chain joins TRBV2 to TRBJ2-5; the D gene is possibly TRBD2 (6 bases). V was clipped by 2 bases and J by 2 bases, with 12 bases between them. Germline CDR1 is SNHLY and CDR2 is FYNNEI. The length of the CDR3 is 15 residues. As DNA, the CDR3 is TGTGCCAGCAGTGAAAGTCTTGGAGGGCAAGAGACCCAGTACTTC. The encoded protein is CASSESLGGQETQYF.